Shown below are 17 T cell receptor beta chains from a single sample sequenced in a study of T cell responses to AZD1222 COVID-19 vaccine. Produced via immunoSEQ multiplex PCR; TCRdb's table is partial and in-frame only. The sample records fewer than 200,000 clones, approximately 87% being singletons. Sequenced material: peripheral blood, taken 28 days after the second AZD1222 dose. The receptor set was obtained from an adult who received the AZD1222 COVID-19 vaccine.

This clone was seen once. V and J are TRBV6-2 or TRBV6-3 and TRBJ1-5, with a weak D call TRBD1 (6 bases). This CDR3 region has 16 residues. Trimming took off 4 bases at V and 2 bases at J, with 15 bases between the two ends. Germline values: CDR1 MNHEY, CDR2 SVGEGT. The chain's CDR3 is CASSFLRGYGNQPQHF. In nucleotides, the CDR3 is TGTGCCAGCAGTTTTCTCAGGGGTTATGGCAATCAGCCCCAGCATTTT.

The chain joins TRBV21-1 to TRBJ2-1; TRBD2, the table's D call, was not compared with the DNA. TRBV21-1 is a listed pseudogene. This CDR3 spans 14 amino acids. The chain's CDR3 is CASSNGFGRDEQFF. The DNA of the CDR3 is TGTGCCAGCAGCAATGGGTTCGGGCGGGATGAGCAGTTCTTC.

The chain has TRBV27 and TRBJ1-6; D not certain. This CDR3 has 13 residues. In germline, CDR1 is MNHEY, CDR2 SMNVEV (reference sequence). Trimming removed 3 bases at V and 6 bases at J, with 6 bases between. This CDR3 reads CASSLASNSPLHF. CDR3 DNA: TGTGCCAGCAGTTTGGCTAGTAATTCACCCCTCCACTTT.

V and J are TRBV12-5 and TRBJ1-2; 8 bases are a match to TRBD1. Per germline, CDR1 LGHNT and CDR2 FRNRAP. The trim removed 4 bases at V and 1 base at J, leaving 5 bases unmatched. The CDR3 length is 15 residues. This CDR3 reads CASGSQGVDNYGYTF. Written as DNA, the CDR3 is TGTGCTAGTGGTTCACAGGGGGTCGATAACTATGGCTACACCTTC.

The chain carries TRBV11-3 and TRBJ2-1, with D perhaps assigned TRBD1 or TRBD2 (6 bases each). The CDR3 has 13 amino acids. Looked up from germline, CDR1 is SGHNT and CDR2 is YENEEA. V gave up 2 bases and J gave up 12 bases, with 14 bases separating them. This CDR3 is CASSLRGGLGQFF. CDR3 in DNA: TGTGCCAGCAGCTTACGAGGGGGGCTGGGGCAGTTCTTC.

The chain is built from TRBV2 and TRBJ1-1, with a tentative D call TRBD1 (5 bases). CDR1 and CDR2 (germline): SNHLY, FYNNEI. The CDR3 has 14 amino acids. Deletions cut 6 bases from V and 2 bases from J, with 13 bases between. This chain's CDR3 is CASRGRGTNTEAFF. In DNA form, the CDR3 reads TGTGCCAGCAGGGGTCGGGGGACCAACACTGAAGCTTTCTTT.

A single count supports this clone. The chain joins TRBV2 to TRBJ1-6; weak D call: TRBD1 (5 bases). Germline V gene lookup returns CDR1 SNHLY and CDR2 FYNNEI. V dropped 5 bases and J dropped 9 bases, with 14 bases sitting between them. The CDR3 length is 14 residues. The CDR3 DNA follows: TGTGCCAGCAGTATCTTTGCGGGGGGTTCACCCCTCCACTTT. This codes for CASSIFAGGSPLHF.

The gene calls are TRBV7-8 and TRBJ2-5; D uncertain. The ends were cut back, 5 bases at V and 5 bases at J, with 15 bases in the middle. CDR3 length: 14 residues. From germline, CDR1 is SGHVS and CDR2 FQNEAQ. The CDR3 region has the DNA TGTGCCAGCAGCGGCCAGAGATGGTTGGAGACCCAGTACTTC. It is translated as CASSGQRWLETQYF.

This chain connects TRBV19 to TRBJ1-3; D is unclear. CDR3 length equals 13 residues. V was clipped by 11 bases and J by 4 bases, with 15 bases between them. Germline V gene sequence: CDR1 LNHDA, CDR2 SQIVND (reference sequence). In nucleotides, the CDR3 is TGTGCCCACGGGCCTGGATCAGGAAACACCATATATTTT. Encoded protein: CAHGPGSGNTIYF.

This chain uses TRBV2 with TRBJ1-2; D is unclear. The CDR3 sequence is 13 residues long. In germline, CDR1 is SNHLY, CDR2 FYNNEI. Between the trimmed V and J ends, which lost 3 bases and 1 base, there was a span of 6 bases. CDR3 in amino acids: CASSEGINYGYTF. CDR3 coding DNA: TGTGCCAGCAGTGAGGGGATTAACTATGGCTACACCTTC.

This chain connects TRBV29-1 to TRBJ1-1; the D is unclear. Germline V lookup: CDR1 SQVTM, CDR2 ANQGSEA. V was clipped by 6 bases and J by 6 bases, with 17 bases between them. The CDR3 totals 13 residues. CDR3 bases: TGCAGCGTGCTAACACCCAACGCCCCTGAAGCTTTCTTT. Protein: CSVLTPNAPEAFF.

The V and J genes are TRBV7-6 and TRBJ2-3; the D gene is possibly TRBD2 (5 bases). CDR1 is SGHVS and CDR2 is FNYEAQ in the germline V gene. V was shortened by 7 bases and J by 4 bases, with 18 bases between the two germline ends. This CDR3 region has 15 residues. Here the CDR3 reads CASTPRGLSSDTQYF. The CDR3 DNA follows: TGTGCCAGCACCCCCCGGGGTTTGTCATCAGATACGCAGTATTTT.

V usage is TRBV6-5 and J usage is TRBJ1-1, with D maybe TRBD1 (5 bases). The length of the CDR3 is 11 residues. CDR1 and CDR2 from the germline V gene are MNHEY and SVGAGI. The V and J ends lost 2 bases and 9 bases respectively, with 7 bases between them. This CDR3 is CASSYKGKAFF. The CDR3 nucleotides read TGTGCCAGCAGTTACAAGGGGAAAGCTTTCTTT.

The chain employs TRBV11-2 and TRBJ1-3; TRBD1 is a possible D gene (5 bases). Between the trimmed V and J ends, which lost 5 bases and 4 bases, there was a span of 15 bases. The CDR3 totals 15 residues. Germline V lookup: CDR1 SGHAT, CDR2 FQNNGV. This CDR3 is CASSAQTASGNTIYF. CDR3 DNA: TGTGCCAGCAGCGCCCAGACAGCGTCGGGAAACACCATATATTTT.

The chain recombines TRBV6-5 with TRBJ1-1, with D maybe TRBD1 (6 bases). Germline V gives CDR1 MNHEY, CDR2 SVGAGI. V was pared by 10 bases and J by 1 base, with 10 bases between. This CDR3 has 12 amino acids. The CDR3 here is CAIQTGNTEAFF. CDR3 nucleotides: TGTGCCATCCAGACAGGGAACACTGAAGCTTTCTTT.

Notes on this clone: The junction and the germline gene differ at one end; a read error may be behind it. The chain joins TRBV5-6 to TRBJ1-3; D call uncertain. CDR1 and CDR2 from the germline V gene are SGHDT and YYEEEE. The CDR3 runs 11 residues. CDR3 residues: CASSSLATVDF. Written as DNA, the CDR3 is TGTGCCAGCAGCTCGTTGGCCACCGTGGATTTT.

The chain links TRBV3-1 (or the pseudogene TRBV3-2) to TRBJ1-5; D unresolved. Germline V gene data show CDR1 as LGHDT and CDR2 as YNNKEL (reference sequence). CDR3 length: 14 residues. Trimming removed 6 bases from V and 3 bases from J, with 12 bases in between. CDR3 in amino acids: CASSRNAANQPQHF. The DNA for the CDR3 is TGTGCCAGCAGTCGGAATGCGGCCAATCAGCCCCAGCATTTT.